Listed below are T cell receptor beta chains from one sample, sequenced in a study of cytomegalovirus exposure and HLA in healthy donors. Produced via immunoSEQ multiplex PCR; TCRdb's table is partial and in-frame only. The sample records around 98,000 clones, more than 75% being singletons. Sample: PBMCs. Receptor source: a woman aged 35 to 49 in good health and CMV-seronegative. Both conserved end residues are part of each CDR3.

j_call	v_call	cdr3_aa
TRBJ1-1	TRBV30	CAWAKQGGTEAFF
TRBJ2-7	TRBV4-2	CASSQELQGAYEQYF
TRBJ2-7	TRBV4-1	CASSQQGYEQYF
TRBJ2-7	TRBV7-2	CASSLTAGVKYEQYF
TRBJ2-2	TRBV18	CASSRTGVNTGELFF
TRBJ2-7	TRBV4-3	CASSQVSGGEQYF
TRBJ1-2	TRBV5-8	CASSHGSNYGYTF
TRBJ1-4	TRBV9	CASSDATGVREKLFF
TRBJ1-4	TRBV6-1	CASSEAGQGAEKLFF
TRBJ1-1	TRBV7-6	CASSYGPEGMNTEAFF
TRBJ1-1	TRBV5-4	CASSDGKNTEAFF
TRBJ2-5	TRBV30	CAWSADRGREETQYF
TRBJ1-6	TRBV6-1	CASRGAEGSHSPLHF
TRBJ2-2	TRBV2	CASSREGGLTGELFF
TRBJ1-1	TRBV5-5	CASSLVIAGTEAFF
TRBJ1-4	TRBV6-1	CASSDQLSLFF